Sequencing of this T cell receptor beta chain was carried out in a study of T-cell memory formation after mild COVID-19. Of note for this clonotype: Antigen specificity is unknown.

TCRdb reprocessed the 5' RACE reads via MiXCR and lists one record per CDR3 protein. The sample carries 300,000 to 400,000 distinct CDR3 sequences, under 30% recorded once. Trimming removed 6 bases from V and 5 bases from J, with 16 bases in between. CDR1 and CDR2 from the germline V gene are MNHEY and SMNVEV (reference sequence). CDR3 length: 14 residues. Study-level points and caveats: Among clones peaking at day 37 in the second wave, SARS-CoV-2 specificity remained unconfirmed. Contracting CD8+ clones were enriched in EMRA, CD4+ mainly in CM and EM. Later expanders leaned CD4+, whereas clones that contracted between day 15 and 85 were balanced CD4/CD8.

Input material: PBMCs or a T cell subset sorted from them (not recorded which). The sequence was collected from an adult woman who had mild COVID-19 (a few samples of this study predate the infection). Cell type and time point are not known. The chain uses TRBV27 and TRBJ2-5; D is tentatively TRBD1 or TRBD2 (5 bases each). CDR3 amino acids: CASSPFEGHETQYF. The DNA of the CDR3 is TGTGCCAGCAGCCCGTTCGAGGGGCACGAGACCCAGTACTTC.